This T cell receptor (beta chain) was obtained from a study of Graves' ophthalmopathy and Graves' hyperthyroidism. Background on the study: Specimen type is peripheral blood, obtained at initial diagnosis before any treatment.

Other autoimmune diseases, uncontrolled infections, pregnancy or lactation led to the exclusion of patients. Clinical symptoms and serum thyroxine were used for diagnosis; TRAb, thyroid ultrasound and orbital computed tomography were also relied on. The authors amplified TCR beta CDR3 regions from RNA transcripts. The first-round RT-PCR employed HTBI primers together with the Qiagen OneStep RT-PCR kit. A multiplex PCR was then performed as the second round. TCRdb reprocessed the multiplex PCR reads via MiXCR and lists one record per CDR3 protein. Of nearly 400,000 distinct CDR3 sequences in the sample, 15% to 20% were seen once. The source is a woman younger than 35 with Graves' ophthalmopathy. Sequences were obtained from peripheral blood.

The CDR3 DNA reads TGTGCCAGCAGCTTCCAGGGACAACCGAACACTGAAGCTTTCTTT. It is translated as CASSFQGQPNTEAFF. The rearrangement uses TRBV11-2 and TRBJ1-1, with D tentatively TRBD1 (6 bases). Germline CDR1 reads SGHAT; CDR2 reads FQNNGV. Trimming left V 3 bases short and J 1 base short, with 12 bases between. This CDR3 comprises 15 residues.